The clone carrying this T cell receptor beta chain was seen a single time. The target antigen is unknown. These data come from a study of T cell responses to AZD1222 COVID-19 vaccine. Study-level findings and limits: Regions 160-218 and 743-854 held dominance among vaccine-associated CD4 TCRs, which spanned spike. It was only after the peak T cell response that any repertoires were sampled. Spike-specific TCR repertoires showed rising breadth and depth after two AZD1222 doses. Clonal diversity may have been underestimated in mostly white British donors.

The protocol was immunoSEQ multiplex PCR, while the TCRdb copy is restricted to in-frame clones and leaves out a portion. The sample holds some 100,000 clones, about 86% seen once. The sequence derives from an adult in good health. The material sequenced was peripheral blood, taken on day 0 of AZD1222 vaccination.

In nucleotides, the CDR3 is TGTGCCAGCAGCCGCGGACGGCGAGACACTGAAGCTTTCTTT. Translating gives CASSRGRRDTEAFF. V gene TRBV6-5 combines with J gene TRBJ1-1; no definite D call. Germline V gene lookup returns CDR1 MNHEY and CDR2 SVGAGI. Trimming stripped 6 bases from V and 3 bases from J, with 14 bases between. The CDR3 length is 14 residues.